The source of this TCR beta chain is a study of T cell changes during pregnancy in multiple sclerosis. Method: immunoSEQ multiplex PCR; TCRdb's copy keeps in-frame clones and lacks some. The repertoire holds about 42,000 clones, 95% to 97% seen once, with 0.89% in the top ten. The germline gives CDR1 MNHNS, CDR2 SASEGT. V was pared by 0 bases and J by 2 bases, with 8 bases of the junction left unmatched. This CDR3 has 17 amino acids. The chain couples TRBV6-1 to TRBJ2-3; TRBD2 aligns across 7 bases. The input for sequencing was peripheral blood, taken in the second trimester of pregnancy. The origin of this receptor is a female donor with multiple sclerosis, enrolled in a pregnancy study. CDR3 nucleotide sequence: TGTGCCAGCAGTGAAGCAGTAGCGGGCGGGTTCACAGATACGCAGTATTTT. Encoded protein: CASSEAVAGGFTDTQYF.